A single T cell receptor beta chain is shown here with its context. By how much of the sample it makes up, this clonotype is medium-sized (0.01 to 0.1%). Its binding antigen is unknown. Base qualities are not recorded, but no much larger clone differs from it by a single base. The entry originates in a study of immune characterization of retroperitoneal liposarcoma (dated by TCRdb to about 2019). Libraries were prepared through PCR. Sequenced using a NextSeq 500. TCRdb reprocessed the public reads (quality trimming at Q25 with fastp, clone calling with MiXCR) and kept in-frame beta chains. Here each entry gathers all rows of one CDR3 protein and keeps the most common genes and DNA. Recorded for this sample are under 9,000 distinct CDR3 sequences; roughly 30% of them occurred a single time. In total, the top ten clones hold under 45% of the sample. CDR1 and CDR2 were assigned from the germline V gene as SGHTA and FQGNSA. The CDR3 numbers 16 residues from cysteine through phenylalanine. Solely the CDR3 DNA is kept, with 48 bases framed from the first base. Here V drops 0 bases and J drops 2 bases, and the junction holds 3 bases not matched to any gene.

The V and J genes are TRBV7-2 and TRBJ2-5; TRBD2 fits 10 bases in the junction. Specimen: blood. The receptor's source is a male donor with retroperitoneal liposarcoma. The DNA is TGTGCCAGCAGCTTAGCGGTAGCGGGGGGACAAGAGACCCAGTACTTC. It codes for CASSLAVAGGQETQYF. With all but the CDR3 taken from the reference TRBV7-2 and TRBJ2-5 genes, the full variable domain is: GAGVSQSPSNKVTEKGKDVELRCDPISGHTALYWYRQSLGQGLEFLIYFQGNSAPDKSGLPSDRFSAERTGGSVSTLTIQRTQQEDSAVYLCASSLAVAGGQETQYFGPGTRLLVL.